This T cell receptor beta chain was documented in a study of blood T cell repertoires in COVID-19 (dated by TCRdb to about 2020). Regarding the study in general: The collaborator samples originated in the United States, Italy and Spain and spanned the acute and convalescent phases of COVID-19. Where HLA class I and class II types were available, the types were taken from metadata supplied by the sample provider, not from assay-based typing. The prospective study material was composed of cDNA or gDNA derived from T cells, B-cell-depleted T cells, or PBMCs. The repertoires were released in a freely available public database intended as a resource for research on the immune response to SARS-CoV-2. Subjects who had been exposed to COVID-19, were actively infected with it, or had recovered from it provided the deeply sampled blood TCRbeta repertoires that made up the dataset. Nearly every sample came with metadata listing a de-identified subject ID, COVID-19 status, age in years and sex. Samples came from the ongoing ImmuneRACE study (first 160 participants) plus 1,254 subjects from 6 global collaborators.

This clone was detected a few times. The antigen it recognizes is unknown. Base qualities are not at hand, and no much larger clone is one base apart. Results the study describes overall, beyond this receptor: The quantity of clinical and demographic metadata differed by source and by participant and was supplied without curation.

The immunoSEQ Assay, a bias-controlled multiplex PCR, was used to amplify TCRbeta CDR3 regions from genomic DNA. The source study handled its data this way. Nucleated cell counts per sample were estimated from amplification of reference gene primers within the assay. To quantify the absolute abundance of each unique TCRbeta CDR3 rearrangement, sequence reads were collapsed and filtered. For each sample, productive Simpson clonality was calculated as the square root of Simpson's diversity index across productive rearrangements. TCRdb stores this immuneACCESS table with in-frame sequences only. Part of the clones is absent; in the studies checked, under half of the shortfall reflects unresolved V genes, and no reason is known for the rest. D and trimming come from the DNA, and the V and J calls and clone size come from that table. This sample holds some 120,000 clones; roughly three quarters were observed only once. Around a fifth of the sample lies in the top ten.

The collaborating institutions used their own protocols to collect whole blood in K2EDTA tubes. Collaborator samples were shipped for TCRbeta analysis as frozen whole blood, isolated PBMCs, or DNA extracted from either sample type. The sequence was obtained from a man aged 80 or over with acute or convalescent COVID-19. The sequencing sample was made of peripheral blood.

The CDR3 sequence is CASSLWVKGSGELFF. DNA sequence: TGTGCCAGCAGTTTGTGGGTGAAGGGGTCCGGGGAGCTGTTTTTT. In this chain, TRBV27 is recombined with TRBJ2-2; 5 matching bases give a weak D call of TRBD1. Trimming removed 3 bases from V and 6 bases from J, leaving 14 bases between the germline ends. In the germline V gene (reference sequence), CDR1 corresponds to MNHEY and CDR2 to SMNVEV. Including the terminal cysteine and phenylalanine, the CDR3 comprises 15 residues. Left in the record is the CDR3 DNA by itself, 45 bases read in frame from the first base.